This entry lists 12 T cell receptor beta chains sequenced from one sample in a study of response to subunit inactivated influenza vaccine. TCRdb re-called the RT-PCR reads with MiXCR, one entry per CDR3 protein. This table holds hundreds of thousands of distinct CDR3 sequences, around 16% found once. The source material was PBMCs from blood, sampled approximately 12 days after vaccination. The receptors come from a man in his fifties who received an inactivated influenza vaccine.

This clonotype was counted ten times or more. This chain uses TRBV4-2 with TRBJ2-3; possible D gene TRBD1, 5 bases. Per the germline V gene, CDR1 is LGHNA and CDR2 is YNFKEQ. The CDR3 sequence is 11 residues long. The V end was cut by 0 bases, the J end by 12 bases, with 7 bases between. The CDR3 protein is CASSQEGPQYF. CDR3 nucleotide sequence: TGTGCCAGCAGCCAAGAGGGGCCACAGTATTTT.

This clonotype was counted ten times or more. The rearrangement links TRBV12-3 or TRBV12-4 to TRBJ2-3; 7 positions agree with TRBD2. The CDR3 length is 14 residues. After removal of 6 bases from V and 4 bases from J, the junction contained 7 bases not matched to a gene. The CDR3 coding sequence is TGTGCCAGCAGCCCGACTAGCAAGGCAGATACGCAGTATTTT. Translated, it gives CASSPTSKADTQYF.

This clonotype was counted only a few times. The V call is TRBV7-6, the J call TRBJ2-2; 8 bases line up with TRBD1. CDR1 is SGHVS, CDR2 FNYEAQ, per germline. The CDR3 is made up of 14 amino acids. V lost 5 bases, J lost 8 bases, and 7 bases stayed unmatched. CDR3 in DNA: TGTGCCAGCAGCCTTGACAGGGGCTCTGGGGAGCTGTTTTTT. The encoded protein is CASSLDRGSGELFF. Based on the CDR3 plus reference TRBV7-6 and TRBJ2-2, the full variable domain is GAGVSQSPRYKVTKRGQDVALRCDPISGHVSLYWYRQALGQGPEFLTYFNYEAQQDKSGLPNDRFSAERPEGSISTLTIQRTEQRDSAMYRCASSLDRGSGELFFGEGSRLTVL.

About this clonotype: A read error may explain this, as a much larger clone is one base away. The gene calls are TRBV6-2 or TRBV6-3 and TRBJ1-5; 7 bases agree with TRBD1. The CDR3 runs 13 residues. Trimming at V came to 5 bases and at J to 4 bases, leaving 2 bases not matched to a gene. The germline gives CDR1 MNHEY, CDR2 SVGEGT. The CDR3 DNA is TGTGCCAGCAGTGACAGGGTTAATCAGCCCCAGCATTTT. It is translated as CASSDRVNQPQHF.

Comments on this clonotype: One end of the junction is discordant with germline, which a read error may explain. The chain combines TRBV6-2 or TRBV6-3 with TRBJ2-2, with D perhaps assigned TRBD1 or TRBD2 (6 bases each). This CDR3 is built from 15 residues. Germline CDR1 and CDR2: MNHEY and SVGEGT. The CDR3: CASSYGGLDTEELFF. CDR3 sequence (DNA): TGTGCCAGCAGTTACGGGGGGCTTGACACCGAGGAGCTGTTTTTT.

The table lists this clonotype with a few counts. The chain joins TRBV28 to TRBJ2-3; D is uncertain. The V and J ends lost 8 bases and 2 bases respectively, with 17 bases between them. The CDR3 totals 15 residues. Germline CDR1 MDHEN, CDR2 SYDVKM. In DNA, the CDR3 is TGTGCCAGCGTTTCCTCCAGCAAATTCACAGATACGCAGTATTTT. Amino acids: CASVSSSKFTDTQYF.

This clonotype has a handful of counts. V is TRBV3-1 and J is TRBJ2-7; TRBD1 agrees at 7 bases. This CDR3 spans 13 amino acids. Unmatched junction bases numbered 7, after V lost 5 bases and J lost 6 bases. In germline, CDR1 is LGHDT, CDR2 YNNKEL (reference sequence). The CDR3 bases are TGTGCCAGCAGCGATTTAACAGGGGCCGAGCAGTACTTC. Translated, it gives CASSDLTGAEQYF.

V usage is TRBV6-2 or TRBV6-3 and J usage is TRBJ2-7; 11 nucleotides match TRBD1. The germline V gene has CDR1 MNHEY and CDR2 SVGEGT. CDR3 length: 13 amino acids. J gave up 4 bases and V 8 bases, and 4 bases lay outside the gene matches. CDR3 sequence reads: CASGGQGDYEQYF. The DNA of the CDR3 is TGTGCCAGCGGGGGACAGGGGGATTACGAGCAGTACTTC.

This clonotype turned up a few times. The chain combines TRBV2 with TRBJ2-3; TRBD1 agrees at 8 bases. CDR3 length equals 17 residues. Germline lookup yields CDR1 SNHLY and CDR2 FYNNEI. The J segment lost 3 bases and the V segment lost 6 bases, leaving 14 bases of the junction unmatched. The CDR3 DNA reads as TGTGCCAGCAGGACGGGGTGGACAGGGAGAGGTACAGATACGCAGTATTTT. It specifies CASRTGWTGRGTDTQYF.

V gene TRBV20-1 combines with J gene TRBJ2-7, with 14 bases that match TRBD2. Germline-derived CDR1 and CDR2 are DFQATT and SNEGSKA (reference sequence). V lost 3 bases and J lost 3; bases outside the gene matches: 7. This CDR3 contains 16 residues. DNA of the CDR3: TGCAGTGCTAGTCTGGGACTAGCGGGAGAGGGCTACGAGCAGTACTTC. The encoded protein is CSASLGLAGEGYEQYF.

This chain connects TRBV29-1 to TRBJ1-6; D is perhaps TRBD1 (6 bases). The CDR3 consists of 14 residues. CDR1 SQVTM and CDR2 ANQGSEA come from the germline V gene. V lost 4 bases and J lost 3, with 10 bases in between. This CDR3 is CSVGEGGYNSPLHF. CDR3 nucleotide sequence: TGCAGCGTTGGGGAAGGGGGCTATAATTCACCCCTCCACTTT.

The V gene is TRBV15, the J gene TRBJ2-1, with 8 bases that match TRBD1. The CDR3 length is 16 residues. Germline V lookup: CDR1 LNHNV, CDR2 YYDKDF (reference sequence). V trimming: 7 bases; J trimming: 0 bases; junction bases outside the gene matches: 8. The CDR3: CATTVGTGHSYNEQFF. In DNA, the CDR3 is TGTGCCACCACCGTGGGGACAGGCCACTCCTACAATGAGCAGTTCTTC.